This TCR beta chain was retrieved from a study of cytomegalovirus exposure and HLA in healthy donors. The table came from immunoSEQ multiplex PCR; TCRdb's copy has only in-frame clones and leaves some out. This sample has tens of thousands of clones, with roughly 84% found just once. Points from the study as a whole: One later analysis, an examination of the approximately 120 validation repertoires, found that first-cohort TCR clusters tended to co-occur in them. The study flagged around 160 TCR beta chains as cytomegalovirus-associated.

To note about this clone: Its antigen is not known.

This sequence was found in a young woman in good health and CMV-seropositive. Sequencing was done on a sample of PBMCs.

The CDR3 region has the DNA TGTGCCAGCAGTCGGGGGGGGGTTGGAAACACCATATATTTT. It translates to CASSRGGVGNTIYF. The genes are TRBV27 and TRBJ1-3; a possible D gene is TRBD1 (5 bases). The V and J ends lost 5 bases and 3 bases respectively, with 11 bases between them. Germline values: CDR1 MNHEY, CDR2 SMNVEV (reference sequence). CDR3 length equals 14 residues.